A single sample gave rise to the 22 T cell receptor beta chains below, sequenced in a study of T cells in Graves' hyperthyroidism and ophthalmopathy. RNA transcripts yielded amplified TCR beta CDR3 regions. A first-round RT-PCR of the TCR CDR3 used the HTBI primer set. TCRdb reanalysed the multiplex PCR reads using MiXCR and keeps one entry per CDR3 protein. The data show 250,000 to 350,000 distinct CDR3 sequences, 22% seen once. Input material: blood. These receptors were taken from a man under 40 with Graves' ophthalmopathy.

This clonotype was seen at least ten times. The chain recombines TRBV28 with TRBJ2-7; TRBD1 is a possible D gene (5 bases). The V gene's germline CDR1 is MDHEN and CDR2 SYDVKM. The CDR3 loop spans 15 amino acids. V was trimmed by 5 bases and J by 1 base, leaving 15 bases between them. In DNA form, the CDR3 reads TGTGCCAGCAGTAAGGGGCCCTTCGTATCCTACGAGCAGTACTTC. This sequence encodes CASSKGPFVSYEQYF. Full variable domain (rest looked up from reference TRBV28 and TRBJ2-7): DVKVTQSSRYLVKRTGEKVFLECVQDMDHENMFWYRQDPGLGLRLIYFSYDVKMKEKGDIPEGYSVSREKKERFSLILESASTNQTSMYLCASSKGPFVSYEQYFGPGTRLTVT.

This clonotype was counted a few times. The J gene is TRBJ2-1, the V gene TRBV28; no firm D call. Trimming stripped 2 bases from V and 8 bases from J, with 16 bases between. The CDR3 runs 15 residues. Germline V gene sequence: CDR1 MDHEN, CDR2 SYDVKM. CDR3 coding DNA: TGTGCCAGCAGTTTAGCTGGAGTTCCGGCGGATGAGCAGTTCTTC. Its translation: CASSLAGVPADEQFF.

This clonotype was seen a few times. The chain links TRBV10-3 to TRBJ2-3; TRBD2 aligns across 7 bases. The CDR3 is 17 residues long. Germline lookup yields CDR1 ENHRY and CDR2 SYGVKD. J lost 5 bases, V lost 5 bases, and 16 bases had no gene match. CDR3 bases: TGTGCCATCAGTAGGACTATAGGCGGGAGATCCGGAGATACGCAGTATTTT. The encoded protein is CAISRTIGGRSGDTQYF.

This clonotype showed up just a few times. This chain links TRBV5-1 with TRBJ2-1; D unclear. Trimming removed 0 bases at V and 5 bases at J, with 6 bases between. The CDR3 runs 13 residues. Germline CDR1 is SGHRS and CDR2 is YFSETQ. The CDR3 DNA follows: TGCGCCAGCAGCTTGGCCGTCAACAATGAGCAGTTCTTC. Translated, it gives CASSLAVNNEQFF. Supplemented by reference TRBV5-1 and TRBJ2-1, the full variable domain reads KAGVTQTPRYLIKTRGQQVTLSCSPISGHRSVSWYQQTPGQGLQFLFEYFSETQRNKGNFPGRFSGRQFSNSRSEMNVSTLELGDSALYLCASSLAVNNEQFFGPGTRLTVL.

This clonotype was detected a few times. This chain links TRBV7-2 with TRBJ2-7; TRBD1 agrees at 7 bases. Germline CDR1 is SGHTA and CDR2 is FQGNSA. The CDR3 is 15 amino acids. V trimming: 5 bases; J trimming: 0 bases; junction bases outside the gene matches: 7. This CDR3 reads CASSRDSASSYEQYF. The CDR3 DNA reads as TGTGCCAGCAGCCGGGACAGCGCGAGCTCCTACGAGCAGTACTTC.

CDR3 loop: CASSLLTDRGYGYTF. DNA of the CDR3: TGTGCCAGCAGCTTGCTGACTGACAGGGGCTATGGCTACACCTTC. The chain joins TRBV5-8 to TRBJ1-2; 8 positions match TRBD1. The CDR3 consists of 15 residues. The V and J ends lost 1 base and 4 bases, in that order; junction bases with no gene match: 6. In germline, CDR1 is SGHTS, CDR2 YDEGEE. The whole variable domain, filled in from reference TRBV5-8 and TRBJ1-2, reads EAGVTQSPTHLIKTRGQQATLRCSPISGHTSVYWYQQALGLGLQFLLWYDEGEERNRGNFPPRFSGRQFPNYSSELNVNALELEDSALYLCASSLLTDRGYGYTFGSGTRLTVV.

This clonotype occurred many times. V usage is TRBV19 and J usage is TRBJ2-7; the match to TRBD1 covers 9 bases. The V and J ends lost 5 bases and 4 bases, in that order; junction bases with no gene match: 9. Germline loops: CDR1 LNHDA, CDR2 SQIVND (reference sequence). The CDR3 is made up of 15 amino acids. This CDR3 is CASSGFGTGKYEQYF. The CDR3, as DNA: TGTGCCAGTAGTGGGTTCGGGACAGGGAAGTACGAGCAGTACTTC.

This clonotype was seen at least ten times. The chain uses TRBV12-3 or TRBV12-4 and TRBJ1-1; D is unclear. The CDR3 spans 14 residues. The germline V and J ends were trimmed by 3 bases and 1 base, with 9 bases remaining between them. CDR3 sequence: CASSFGLQNTEAFF. CDR3 in DNA: TGTGCCAGCAGTTTCGGCCTTCAGAACACTGAAGCTTTCTTT.

This clonotype came up a few times. The V gene is TRBV19, the J gene TRBJ2-1; 8 positions agree with TRBD1. This CDR3 is built from 12 residues. Germline V CDR1 and CDR2: LNHDA, SQIVND (reference sequence). V shed 10 bases and J 5 bases; nucleotides not matched to a gene: 4. The CDR3, as DNA: TGTGCCACCCTGGACAGGGACAATGAGCAGTTCTTC. This codes for CATLDRDNEQFF.

This sequence joins TRBV20-1 and TRBJ2-7; the match to TRBD1 covers 8 bases. Germline V gene sequence: CDR1 DFQATT, CDR2 SNEGSKA (reference sequence). Trimming cost V 1 base and J 3 bases; bases outside gene matches: 2. The CDR3 has 13 residues. CDR3 DNA sequence: TGCAGTGCTAGAGGGGACAGGTACTACGAGCAGTACTTC. As protein: CSARGDRYYEQYF.

The chain joins TRBV20-1 to TRBJ2-5; possible D gene TRBD2, 6 bases. CDR1 is DFQATT, CDR2 SNEGSKA, per germline (reference sequence). Trimming left V 6 bases short and J 3 bases short, with 14 bases between. The CDR3 runs 13 residues. The CDR3 here is CSAPGVGEETQYF. The CDR3 nucleotides read TGCAGTGCCCCGGGGGTGGGCGAAGAGACCCAGTACTTC.

This clonotype occurred many times. The chain couples TRBV2 to TRBJ2-1; the D is unclear. The CDR3 is made up of 15 amino acids. CDR1 and CDR2 from the germline V gene are SNHLY and FYNNEI. The V end was cut by 7 bases, the J end by 2 bases, with 15 bases between. The DNA for the CDR3 is TGTGCCAGCAACTCGCAGTTACTTACCTACAATGAGCAGTTCTTC. Encoded protein: CASNSQLLTYNEQFF.

The V gene is TRBV28, the J gene TRBJ2-7; TRBD1 aligns across 9 bases. V lost 6 bases and J lost 5; bases outside the gene matches: 8. CDR3 size: 14 residues. The germline V gene encodes CDR1 MDHEN and CDR2 SYDVKM. The CDR3 region has the DNA TGTGCCAGCAGGTTGGGACAGGGCACACACGAGCAGTACTTC. This gives the protein CASRLGQGTHEQYF.

This clonotype was seen only a few times. This chain links TRBV30 with TRBJ2-7; 10 positions match TRBD1. V was clipped by 0 bases and J by 2 bases; unmatched bases: 7. Germline V CDR1 and CDR2: GTSNPN, SVGIG (reference sequence). The CDR3 runs 16 residues. The CDR3, as DNA: TGTGCCTGGAGTGTACTTTTGGGGACAGGGGCCTACGAGCAGTACTTC. Amino acid sequence: CAWSVLLGTGAYEQYF.

This clonotype was seen repeatedly, ten times or more. The V call is TRBV11-1, the J call TRBJ2-1; D is unresolved. From germline, CDR1 is SGHAT and CDR2 FQDESV (reference sequence). V was trimmed by 3 bases and J by 1 base, leaving 13 bases between them. The CDR3 has 16 residues. The CDR3, as DNA: TGTGCCAGCAGCTTTACGATACGCTCGTCCTACAATGAGCAGTTCTTC. It translates to CASSFTIRSSYNEQFF.

The table lists this clonotype with a few counts. The genes are TRBV28 and TRBJ2-6; possible D gene TRBD1, 6 bases. The ends were cut back, 6 bases at V and 3 bases at J, with 9 bases in the middle. This CDR3 spans 14 amino acids. Germline V gene data show CDR1 as MDHEN and CDR2 as SYDVKM. The CDR3 bases are TGTGCCAGCAGACAGGGTGGTGGGGCCAACGTCCTGACTTTC. It translates to CASRQGGGANVLTF.

In this sample, this clonotype turned up many times. The V and J genes are TRBV5-1 and TRBJ2-4, with 10 positions matching TRBD1. Losses at the gene ends were 4 bases for V and 8 bases for J; bases not matched to a gene: 3. There are 13 residues in the CDR3. Per germline, CDR1 SGHRS and CDR2 YFSETQ. CDR3 residues: CASSPGTGDIQYF. The CDR3 nucleotides are TGCGCCAGCAGCCCCGGGACAGGGGACATTCAGTACTTC.

A single count supports this clonotype. The chain has TRBV25-1 and TRBJ1-5; D unresolved. The germline CDR1 and CDR2 sequences are MGHDK and SYGVNS. Trimming pared 4 bases from V and 0 bases from J, leaving 10 bases between. The CDR3 sequence is 15 residues long. The CDR3 nucleotides read TGTGCCAGCAGTGCGGCGGGGTATAGCAATCAGCCCCAGCATTTT. It translates to CASSAAGYSNQPQHF.

This clonotype was seen a handful of times. The chain recombines TRBV3-1 with TRBJ1-5, with 7 bases identical to TRBD1. CDR1 is LGHDT, CDR2 YNNKEL, per germline (reference sequence). There are 16 residues in the CDR3. The ends lost 1 base at V and 7 bases at J; junction bases unmatched: 10. This chain's CDR3 is CASSQVPGQTGQPQHF. The CDR3 coding sequence is TGTGCCAGCAGCCAAGTCCCGGGACAGACGGGGCAGCCCCAGCATTTT.

A few counts support this clonotype. This chain connects TRBV11-2 to TRBJ1-6; D call uncertain. Germline-derived CDR1 and CDR2 are SGHAT and FQNNGV. This CDR3 has 14 residues. V lost 4 bases to trimming and J lost 8 bases, with 12 bases between them. DNA of the CDR3: TGTGCCAGCAGCTCATCCCGGACGGATTCACCCCTCCACTTT. It encodes CASSSSRTDSPLHF.

This clonotype was observed a single time. The chain links TRBV12-3 or TRBV12-4 to TRBJ2-2; 7 nucleotides line up with TRBD2. This CDR3 contains 15 residues. The junction had 9 bases not matched to a gene; V was cut back by 6 bases and J by 5 bases. This CDR3 reads CASSVGGSETGELFF. The CDR3 DNA reads TGTGCCAGCAGCGTAGGCGGGAGCGAGACCGGGGAGCTGTTTTTT.

J is TRBJ2-3 and V is TRBV7-3; TRBD2 is a possible D gene (6 bases). The CDR3 is 17 residues long. Deletions cut 2 bases from V and 4 bases from J, with 19 bases between. CDR1 and CDR2 from the germline V gene are SGHTA and FQGTGA. The CDR3 DNA is TGTGCCAGCAGCTTACTTGGGACTTCCCAATCTCCAGATACGCAGTATTTT. Amino acid sequence: CASSLLGTSQSPDTQYF.